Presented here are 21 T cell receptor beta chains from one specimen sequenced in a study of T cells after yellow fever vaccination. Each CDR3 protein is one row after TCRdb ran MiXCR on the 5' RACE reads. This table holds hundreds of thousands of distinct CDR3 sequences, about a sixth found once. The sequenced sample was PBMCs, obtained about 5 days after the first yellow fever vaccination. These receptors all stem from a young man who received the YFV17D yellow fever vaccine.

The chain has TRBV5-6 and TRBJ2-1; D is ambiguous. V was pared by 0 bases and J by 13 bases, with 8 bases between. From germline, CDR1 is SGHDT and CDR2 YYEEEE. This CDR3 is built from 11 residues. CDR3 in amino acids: CASSLAVEQFF. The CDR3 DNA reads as TGTGCCAGCAGCTTGGCCGTAGAACAGTTCTTC.

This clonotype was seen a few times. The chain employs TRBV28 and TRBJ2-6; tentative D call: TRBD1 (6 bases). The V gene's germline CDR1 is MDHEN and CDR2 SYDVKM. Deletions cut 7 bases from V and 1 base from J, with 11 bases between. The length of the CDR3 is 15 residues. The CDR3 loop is CASISQGSGANVLTF. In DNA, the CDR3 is TGTGCCAGCATATCCCAGGGGTCTGGGGCCAACGTCCTGACTTTC.

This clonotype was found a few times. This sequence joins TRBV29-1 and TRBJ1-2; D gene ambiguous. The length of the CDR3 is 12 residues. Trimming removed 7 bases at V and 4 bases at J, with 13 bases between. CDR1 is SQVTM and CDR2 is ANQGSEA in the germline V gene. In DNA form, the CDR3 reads TGCAGCGCTGAGGACTTGGGCTATGGCTACACCTTC. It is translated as CSAEDLGYGYTF.

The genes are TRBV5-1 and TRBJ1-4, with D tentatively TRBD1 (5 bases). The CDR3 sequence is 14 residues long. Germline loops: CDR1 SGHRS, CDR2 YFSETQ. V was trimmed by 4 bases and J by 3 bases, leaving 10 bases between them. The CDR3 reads CASSTGTANEKLFF. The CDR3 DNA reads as TGCGCCAGCAGCACGGGGACCGCTAATGAAAAACTGTTTTTT.

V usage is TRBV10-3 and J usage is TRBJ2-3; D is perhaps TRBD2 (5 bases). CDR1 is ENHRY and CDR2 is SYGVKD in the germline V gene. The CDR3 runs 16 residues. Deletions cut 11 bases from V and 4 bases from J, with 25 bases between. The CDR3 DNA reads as TGTGCCGTATCAGGCTGGGCGGGTCAGGAGCCAGATACGCAGTATTTT. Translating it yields CAVSGWAGQEPDTQYF.

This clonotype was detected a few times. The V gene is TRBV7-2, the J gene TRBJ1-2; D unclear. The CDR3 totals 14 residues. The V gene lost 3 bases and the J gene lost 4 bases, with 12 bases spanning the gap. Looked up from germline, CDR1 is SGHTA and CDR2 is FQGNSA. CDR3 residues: CASSFAGLSYGYTF. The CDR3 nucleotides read TGTGCCAGCAGCTTTGCGGGATTGAGCTATGGCTACACCTTC.

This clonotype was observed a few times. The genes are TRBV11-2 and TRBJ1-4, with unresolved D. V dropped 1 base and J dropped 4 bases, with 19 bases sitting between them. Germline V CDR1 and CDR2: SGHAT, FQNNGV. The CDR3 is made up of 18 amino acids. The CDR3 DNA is TGTGCCAGCAGCTTAGTCCCGAGGGCCAAGGGAGTTAATGAAAAACTGTTTTTT. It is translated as CASSLVPRAKGVNEKLFF.

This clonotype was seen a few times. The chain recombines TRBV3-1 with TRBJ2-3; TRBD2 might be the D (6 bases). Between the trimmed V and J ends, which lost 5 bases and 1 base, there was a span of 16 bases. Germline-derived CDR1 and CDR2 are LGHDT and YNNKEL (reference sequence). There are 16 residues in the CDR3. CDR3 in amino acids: CASSIHSGLRTDTQYF. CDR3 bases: TGTGCCAGCAGCATCCACAGCGGGCTACGCACAGATACGCAGTATTTT.

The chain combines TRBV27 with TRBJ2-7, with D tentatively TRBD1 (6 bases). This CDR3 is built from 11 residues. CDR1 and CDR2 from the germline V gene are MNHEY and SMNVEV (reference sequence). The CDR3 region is CASSLSQGKGV. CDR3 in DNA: TGTGCCAGCAGTTTATCACAGGGAAAGGGCGTC.

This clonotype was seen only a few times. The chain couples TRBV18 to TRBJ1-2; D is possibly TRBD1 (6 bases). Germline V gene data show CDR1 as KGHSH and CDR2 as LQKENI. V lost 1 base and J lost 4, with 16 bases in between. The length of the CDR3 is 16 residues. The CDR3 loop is CASSPLRDKTFYGYTF. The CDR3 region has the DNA TGTGCCAGCTCACCACTCCGGGACAAGACCTTCTATGGCTACACCTTC.

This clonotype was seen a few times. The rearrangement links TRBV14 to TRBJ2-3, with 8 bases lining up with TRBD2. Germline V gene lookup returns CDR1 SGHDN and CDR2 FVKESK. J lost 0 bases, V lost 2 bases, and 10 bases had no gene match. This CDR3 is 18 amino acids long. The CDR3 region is CASSQTTSGYSSTDTQYF. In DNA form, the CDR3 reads TGTGCCAGCAGCCAAACTACTAGCGGTTACTCTAGCACAGATACGCAGTATTTT.

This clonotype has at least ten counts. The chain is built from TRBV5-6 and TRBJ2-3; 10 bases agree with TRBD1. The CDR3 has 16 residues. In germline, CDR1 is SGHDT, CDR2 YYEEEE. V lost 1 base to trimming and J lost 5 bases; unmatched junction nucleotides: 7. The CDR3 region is CASSLIPGQGKDTQYF. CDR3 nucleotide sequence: TGTGCCAGCAGCTTGATTCCGGGACAGGGGAAAGATACGCAGTATTTT. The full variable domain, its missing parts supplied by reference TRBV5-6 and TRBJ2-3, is DAGVTQSPTHLIKTRGQQVTLRCSPKSGHDTVSWYQQALGQGPQFIFQYYEEEERQRGNFPDRFSGHQFPNYSSELNVNALLLGDSALYLCASSLIPGQGKDTQYFGPGTRLTVL.

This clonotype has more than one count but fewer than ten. The CDR3 DNA reads TGTGCCACCAGTGATTTTTATTCCACAGATACGCAGTATTTT. Translation: CATSDFYSTDTQYF. The genes are TRBV24-1 and TRBJ2-3; D unclear. Between the trimmed V and J ends, which lost 1 base and 2 bases, there was a span of 6 bases. Germline assignment: CDR1 KGHDR and CDR2 SFDVKD. This CDR3 contains 14 residues.

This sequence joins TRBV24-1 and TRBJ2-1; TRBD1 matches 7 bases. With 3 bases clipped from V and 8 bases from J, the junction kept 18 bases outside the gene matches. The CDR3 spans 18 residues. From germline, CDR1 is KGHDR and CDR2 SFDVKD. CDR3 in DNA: TGTGCCACCAGTGATCGGGTAAACAGGGGCCCCAATGTGGATGAGCAGTTCTTC. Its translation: CATSDRVNRGPNVDEQFF.

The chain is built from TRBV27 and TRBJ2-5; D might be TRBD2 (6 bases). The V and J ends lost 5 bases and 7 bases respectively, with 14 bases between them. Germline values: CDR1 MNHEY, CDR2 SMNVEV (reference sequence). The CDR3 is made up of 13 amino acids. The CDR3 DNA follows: TGTGCCAGCAGTAAACTAGAGGAGGGGACCCAGTACTTC. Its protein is CASSKLEEGTQYF.

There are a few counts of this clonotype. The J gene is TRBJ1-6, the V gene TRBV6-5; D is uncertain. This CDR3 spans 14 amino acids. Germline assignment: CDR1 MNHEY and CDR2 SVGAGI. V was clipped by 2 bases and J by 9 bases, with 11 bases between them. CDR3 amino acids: CASSYGTGSSPLHF. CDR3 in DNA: TGTGCCAGCAGTTACGGTACGGGAAGTTCACCCCTCCACTTT.

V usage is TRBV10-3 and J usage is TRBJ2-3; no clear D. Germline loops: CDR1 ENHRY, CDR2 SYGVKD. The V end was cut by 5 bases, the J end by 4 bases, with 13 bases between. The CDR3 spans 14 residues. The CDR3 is CAISTDPDPDTQYF. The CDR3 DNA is TGTGCCATCAGTACCGACCCGGATCCAGATACGCAGTATTTT.

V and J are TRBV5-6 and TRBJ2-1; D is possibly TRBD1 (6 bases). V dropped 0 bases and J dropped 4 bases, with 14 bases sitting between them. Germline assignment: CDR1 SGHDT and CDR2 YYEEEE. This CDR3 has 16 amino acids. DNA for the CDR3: TGTGCCAGCAGCTTGGGTGGGACACTAACGTACAATGAGCAGTTCTTC. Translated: CASSLGGTLTYNEQFF. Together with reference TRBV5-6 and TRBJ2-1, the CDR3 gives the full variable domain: DAGVTQSPTHLIKTRGQQVTLRCSPKSGHDTVSWYQQALGQGPQFIFQYYEEEERQRGNFPDRFSGHQFPNYSSELNVNALLLGDSALYLCASSLGGTLTYNEQFFGPGTRLTVL.

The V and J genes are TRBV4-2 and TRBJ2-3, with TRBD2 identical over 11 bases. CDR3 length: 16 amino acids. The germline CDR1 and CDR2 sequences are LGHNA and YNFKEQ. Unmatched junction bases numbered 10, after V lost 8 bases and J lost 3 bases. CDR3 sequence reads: CASSTSGGAQTDTQYF. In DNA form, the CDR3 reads TGTGCCAGCTCCACTAGCGGGGGCGCACAGACAGATACGCAGTATTTT.

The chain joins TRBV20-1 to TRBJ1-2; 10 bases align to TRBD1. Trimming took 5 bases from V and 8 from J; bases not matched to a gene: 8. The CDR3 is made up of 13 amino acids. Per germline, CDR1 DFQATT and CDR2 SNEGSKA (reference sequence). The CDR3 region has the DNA TGCAGTGCTGGGGGGACAGGGGCAGGCGGCTACACCTTC. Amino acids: CSAGGTGAGGYTF.

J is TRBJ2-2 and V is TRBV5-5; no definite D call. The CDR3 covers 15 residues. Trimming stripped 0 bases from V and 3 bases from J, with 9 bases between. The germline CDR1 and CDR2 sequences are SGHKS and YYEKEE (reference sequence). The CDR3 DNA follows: TGTGCCAGCAGCTTGGGGACGAGACACACCGGGGAGCTGTTTTTT. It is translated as CASSLGTRHTGELFF.